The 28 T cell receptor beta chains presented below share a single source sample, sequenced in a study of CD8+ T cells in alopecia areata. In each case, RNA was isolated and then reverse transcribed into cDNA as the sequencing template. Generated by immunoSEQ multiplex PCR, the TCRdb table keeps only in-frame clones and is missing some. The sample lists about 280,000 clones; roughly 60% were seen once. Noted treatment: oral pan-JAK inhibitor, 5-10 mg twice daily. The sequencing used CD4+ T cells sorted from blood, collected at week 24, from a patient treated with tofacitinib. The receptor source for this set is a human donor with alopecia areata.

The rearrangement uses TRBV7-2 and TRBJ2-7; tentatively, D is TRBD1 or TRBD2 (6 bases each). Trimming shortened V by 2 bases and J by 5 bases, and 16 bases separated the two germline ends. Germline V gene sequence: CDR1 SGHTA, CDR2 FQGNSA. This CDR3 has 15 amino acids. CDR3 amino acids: CASSLQVGGGHEQYF. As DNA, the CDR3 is TGTGCCAGCAGCTTACAGGTGGGGGGCGGCCACGAGCAGTACTTC.

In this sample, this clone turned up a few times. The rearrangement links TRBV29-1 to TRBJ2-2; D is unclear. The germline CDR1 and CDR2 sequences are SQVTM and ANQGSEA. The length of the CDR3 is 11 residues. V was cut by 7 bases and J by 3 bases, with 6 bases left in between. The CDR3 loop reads CSARYTGELFF. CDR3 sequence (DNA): TGCAGCGCTAGATACACCGGGGAGCTGTTTTTT.

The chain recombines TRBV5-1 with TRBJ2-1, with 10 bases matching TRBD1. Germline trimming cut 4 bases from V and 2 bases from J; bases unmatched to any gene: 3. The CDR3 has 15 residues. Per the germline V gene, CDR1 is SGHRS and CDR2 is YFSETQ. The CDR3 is CASSDRGPAYNEQFF. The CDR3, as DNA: TGCGCCAGCAGCGACAGGGGGCCCGCCTACAATGAGCAGTTCTTC.

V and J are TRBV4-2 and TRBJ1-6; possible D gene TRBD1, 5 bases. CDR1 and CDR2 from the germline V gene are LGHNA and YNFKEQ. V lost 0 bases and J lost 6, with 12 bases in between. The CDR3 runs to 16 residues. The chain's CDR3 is CASSQEGGTANSPLHF. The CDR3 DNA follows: TGTGCCAGCAGCCAAGAAGGCGGGACGGCTAATTCACCCCTCCACTTT.

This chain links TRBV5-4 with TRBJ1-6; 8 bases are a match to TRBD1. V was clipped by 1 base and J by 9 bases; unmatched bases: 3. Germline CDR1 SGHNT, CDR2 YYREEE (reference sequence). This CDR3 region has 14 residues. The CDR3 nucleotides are TGTGCCAGCAGCTTGCAGGGGGCTCGTTCACCCCTCCACTTT. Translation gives CASSLQGARSPLHF.

The DNA for the CDR3 is TGCGCCAGCAGCCCGAAAGGCACTAGTTGGTCGATAGATACGCAGTATTTT. This codes for CASSPKGTSWSIDTQYF. V usage is TRBV4-1 and J usage is TRBJ2-3; possibly TRBD2 for D (5 bases). The CDR3 loop spans 17 amino acids. Germline CDR1 reads MGHRA; CDR2 reads YSYEKL. Trimming stripped 4 bases from V and 5 bases from J, with 22 bases between.

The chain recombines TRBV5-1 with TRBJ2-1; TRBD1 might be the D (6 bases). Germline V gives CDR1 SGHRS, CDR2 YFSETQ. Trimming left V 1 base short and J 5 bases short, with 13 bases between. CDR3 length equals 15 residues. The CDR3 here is CASSLMQGSHNEQFF. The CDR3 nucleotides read TGCGCCAGCAGCTTGATGCAGGGGAGCCACAATGAGCAGTTCTTC.

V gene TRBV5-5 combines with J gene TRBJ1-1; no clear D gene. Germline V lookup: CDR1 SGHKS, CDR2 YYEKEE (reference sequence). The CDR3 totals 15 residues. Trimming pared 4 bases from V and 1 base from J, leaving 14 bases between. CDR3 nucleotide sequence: TGTGCCAGCAGCCCGAACGGGCTACCGAACACTGAAGCTTTCTTT. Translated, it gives CASSPNGLPNTEAFF.

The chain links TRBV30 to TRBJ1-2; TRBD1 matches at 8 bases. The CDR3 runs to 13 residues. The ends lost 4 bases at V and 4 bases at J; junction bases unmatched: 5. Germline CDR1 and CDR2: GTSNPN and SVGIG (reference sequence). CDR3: CAWTGGAFYGYTF. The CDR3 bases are TGTGCCTGGACAGGGGGCGCGTTCTATGGCTACACCTTC.

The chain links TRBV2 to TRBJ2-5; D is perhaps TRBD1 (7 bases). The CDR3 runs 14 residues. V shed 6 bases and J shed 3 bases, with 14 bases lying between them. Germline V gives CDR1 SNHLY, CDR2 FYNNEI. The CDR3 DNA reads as TGTGCCAGCAGGCGGGACAGTACGAAAGAGACCCAGTACTTC. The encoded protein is CASRRDSTKETQYF. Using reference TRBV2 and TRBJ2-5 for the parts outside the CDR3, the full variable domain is EPEVTQTPSHQVTQMGQEVILRCVPISNHLYFYWYRQILGQKVEFLVSFYNNEISEKSEIFDDQFSVERPDGSNFTLKIRSTKLEDSAMYFCASRRDSTKETQYFGPGTRLLVL.

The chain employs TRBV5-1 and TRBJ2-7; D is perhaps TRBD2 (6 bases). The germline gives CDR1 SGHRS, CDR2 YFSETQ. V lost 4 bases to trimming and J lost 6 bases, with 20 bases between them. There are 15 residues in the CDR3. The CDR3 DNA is TGCGCCAGCAGCCCCGGGCGGGGATTTAAGGCCGAGCAGTACTTC. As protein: CASSPGRGFKAEQYF.

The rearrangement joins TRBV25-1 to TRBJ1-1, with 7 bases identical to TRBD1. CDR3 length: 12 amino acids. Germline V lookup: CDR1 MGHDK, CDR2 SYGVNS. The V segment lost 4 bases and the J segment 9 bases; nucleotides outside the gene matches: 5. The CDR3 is CASSVQGRQAFF. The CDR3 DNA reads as TGTGCCAGCAGTGTACAGGGGCGGCAAGCTTTCTTT.

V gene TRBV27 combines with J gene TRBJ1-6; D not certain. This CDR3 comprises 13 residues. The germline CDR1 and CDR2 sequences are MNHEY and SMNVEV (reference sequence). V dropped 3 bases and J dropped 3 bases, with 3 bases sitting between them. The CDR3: CASSFDYNSPLHF. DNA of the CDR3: TGTGCCAGCAGTTTCGACTATAATTCACCCCTCCACTTT.

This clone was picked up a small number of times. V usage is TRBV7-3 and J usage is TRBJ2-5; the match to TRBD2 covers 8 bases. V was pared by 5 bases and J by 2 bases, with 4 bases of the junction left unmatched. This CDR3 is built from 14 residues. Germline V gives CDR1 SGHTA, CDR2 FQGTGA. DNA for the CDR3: TGTGCCAGCAGCCGTAGCGGGGCACAAGAGACCCAGTACTTC. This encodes CASSRSGAQETQYF.

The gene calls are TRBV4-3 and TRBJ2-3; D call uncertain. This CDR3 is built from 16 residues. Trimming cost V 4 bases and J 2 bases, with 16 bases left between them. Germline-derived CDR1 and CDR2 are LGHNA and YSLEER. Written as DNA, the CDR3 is TGCGCCAGCAGCCCTGGCCGGGCCCAATTCACAGATACGCAGTATTTT. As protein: CASSPGRAQFTDTQYF.

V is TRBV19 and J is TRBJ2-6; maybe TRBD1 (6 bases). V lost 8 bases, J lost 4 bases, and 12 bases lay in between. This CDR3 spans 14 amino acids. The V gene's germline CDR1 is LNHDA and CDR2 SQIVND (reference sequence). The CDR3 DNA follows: TGTGCCAGTTTAGACAGGTTCGGGGCCAACGTCCTGACTTTC. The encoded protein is CASLDRFGANVLTF.

The CDR3 here is CASSPLLGTGDRGYTF. The DNA for the CDR3 is TGTGCCAGCAGCCCCTTACTCGGGACAGGGGATCGTGGCTACACCTTC. V gene TRBV4-2 combines with J gene TRBJ1-2; 10 bases line up with TRBD1. V lost 4 bases, J lost 7 bases, and 12 bases stayed unmatched. The germline V gene encodes CDR1 LGHNA and CDR2 YNFKEQ. This CDR3 is 16 amino acids long.

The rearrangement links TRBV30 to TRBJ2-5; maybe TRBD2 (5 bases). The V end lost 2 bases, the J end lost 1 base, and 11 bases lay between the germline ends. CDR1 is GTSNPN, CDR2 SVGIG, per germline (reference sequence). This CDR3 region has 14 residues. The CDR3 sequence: CAWSLVGVQETQYF. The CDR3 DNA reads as TGTGCCTGGAGTTTAGTCGGGGTCCAAGAGACCCAGTACTTC.

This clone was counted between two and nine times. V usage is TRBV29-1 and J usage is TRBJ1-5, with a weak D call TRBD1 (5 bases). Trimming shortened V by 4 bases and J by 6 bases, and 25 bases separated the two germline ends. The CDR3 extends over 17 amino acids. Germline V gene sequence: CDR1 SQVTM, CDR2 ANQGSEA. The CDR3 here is CSVVHGVLGEPTQPQHF. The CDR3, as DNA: TGCAGCGTTGTTCACGGGGTCTTGGGGGAACCCACTCAGCCCCAGCATTTT. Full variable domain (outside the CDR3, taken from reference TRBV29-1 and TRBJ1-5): SAVISQKPSRDICQRGTSLTIQCQVDSQVTMMFWYRQQPGQSLTLIATANQGSEATYESGFVIDKFPISRPNLTFSTLTVSNMSPEDSSIYLCSVVHGVLGEPTQPQHFGDGTRLSIL.

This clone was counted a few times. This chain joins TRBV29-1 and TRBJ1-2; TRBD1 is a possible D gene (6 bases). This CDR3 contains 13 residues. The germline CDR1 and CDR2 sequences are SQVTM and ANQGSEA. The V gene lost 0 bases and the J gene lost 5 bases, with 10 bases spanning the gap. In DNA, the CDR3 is TGCAGCGTTGAAGATCGGGGGGCTTATGGCTACACCTTC. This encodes CSVEDRGAYGYTF.

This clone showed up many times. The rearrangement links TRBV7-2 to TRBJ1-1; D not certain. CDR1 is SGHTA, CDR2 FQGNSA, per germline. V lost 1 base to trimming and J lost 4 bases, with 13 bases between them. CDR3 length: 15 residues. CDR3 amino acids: CASSLVSGLGTEAFF. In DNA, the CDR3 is TGTGCCAGCAGCTTAGTGTCCGGGTTAGGCACTGAAGCTTTCTTT. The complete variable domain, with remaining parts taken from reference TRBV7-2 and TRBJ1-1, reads GAGVSQSPSNKVTEKGKDVELRCDPISGHTALYWYRQSLGQGLEFLIYFQGNSAPDKSGLPSDRFSAERTGGSVSTLTIQRTQQEDSAVYLCASSLVSGLGTEAFFGQGTRLTVV.

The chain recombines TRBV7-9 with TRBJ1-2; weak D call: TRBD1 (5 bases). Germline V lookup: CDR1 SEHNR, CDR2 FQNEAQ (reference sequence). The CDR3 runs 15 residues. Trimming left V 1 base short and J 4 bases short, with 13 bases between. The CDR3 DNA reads TGTGCCAGCAGCTTAGTGCGCGGGGCTGGCTATGGCTACACCTTC. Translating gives CASSLVRGAGYGYTF.

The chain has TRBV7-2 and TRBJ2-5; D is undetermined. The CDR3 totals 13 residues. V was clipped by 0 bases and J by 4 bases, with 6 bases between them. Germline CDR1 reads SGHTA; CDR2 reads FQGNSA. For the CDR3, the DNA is TGTGCCAGCAGCTTAGCGCTAAGAGAGACCCAGTACTTC. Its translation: CASSLALRETQYF. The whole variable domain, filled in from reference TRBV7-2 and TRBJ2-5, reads GAGVSQSPSNKVTEKGKDVELRCDPISGHTALYWYRQSLGQGLEFLIYFQGNSAPDKSGLPSDRFSAERTGGSVSTLTIQRTQQEDSAVYLCASSLALRETQYFGPGTRLLVL.

The chain's CDR3 is CARRTGGTGNTIYF. The CDR3 DNA sequence: TGTGCCCGAAGGACCGGAGGGACTGGAAACACCATATATTTT. V usage is TRBV30 and J usage is TRBJ1-3; D call uncertain. CDR3 length: 14 residues. Trimming took 8 bases from V and 2 from J, leaving 16 bases between them. Germline-derived CDR1 and CDR2 are GTSNPN and SVGIG (reference sequence).

The CDR3 nucleotides read TGTGCCAGCAGGGGTGGGATAGCATCCTACAATGAGCAGTTCTTC. Amino acids: CASRGGIASYNEQFF. V usage is TRBV2 and J usage is TRBJ2-1; D gene uncertain. The CDR3 has 15 residues. V gave up 6 bases and J gave up 1 base, with 13 bases separating them. Germline V lookup: CDR1 SNHLY, CDR2 FYNNEI.

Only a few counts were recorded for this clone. The CDR3 loop is CASSSDRVATNEKLFF. Written as DNA, the CDR3 is TGTGCCAGCAGCTCGGACAGGGTCGCAACTAATGAAAAACTGTTTTTT. This chain connects TRBV7-8 to TRBJ1-4; 8 positions agree with TRBD1. The CDR3 has 16 amino acids. J was trimmed by 0 bases and V by 4 bases; bases with no gene match: 4. In germline, CDR1 is SGHVS, CDR2 FQNEAQ.

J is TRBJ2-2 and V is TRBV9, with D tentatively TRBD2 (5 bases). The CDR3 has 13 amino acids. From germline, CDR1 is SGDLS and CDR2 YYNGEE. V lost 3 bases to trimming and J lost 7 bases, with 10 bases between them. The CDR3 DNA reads TGTGCCAGCAGCGCCGGGGTTCACGGGGAGCTGTTTTTT. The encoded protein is CASSAGVHGELFF.

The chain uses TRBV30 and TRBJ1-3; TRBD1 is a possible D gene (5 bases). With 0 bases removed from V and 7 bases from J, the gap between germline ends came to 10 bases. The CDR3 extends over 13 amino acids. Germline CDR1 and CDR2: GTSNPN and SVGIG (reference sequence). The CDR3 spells CAWSVQGGNTIYF. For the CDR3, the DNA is TGTGCCTGGAGTGTCCAGGGCGGGAACACCATATATTTT.